What follows are 28 T cell receptor beta chains derived from one specimen sequenced in a study of T cells in Graves' hyperthyroidism and ophthalmopathy. RNA transcripts yielded amplified TCR beta CDR3 regions. A first-round RT-PCR of the TCR CDR3 used the HTBI primer set. TCRdb re-derived calls from the multiplex PCR reads in MiXCR, one entry per CDR3 protein. This table has around 56,000 distinct CDR3 sequences, roughly 50% appearing once. Material for sequencing was blood. The receptors come from a woman in her sixties or seventies with Graves' ophthalmopathy.

The table lists this clonotype with a count of one. The CDR3 is CASSSQAGGSEQPQHF. DNA of the CDR3: TGCGCCAGCAGCTCCCAAGCGGGAGGGAGTGAACAGCCCCAGCATTTT. The V and J genes are TRBV5-1 and TRBJ1-5; D is undetermined. V dropped 3 bases and J dropped 7 bases, with 20 bases sitting between them. In germline, CDR1 is SGHRS, CDR2 YFSETQ. The CDR3 consists of 16 residues. Full variable domain (remainder filled in from reference TRBV5-1 and TRBJ1-5): KAGVTQTPRYLIKTRGQQVTLSCSPISGHRSVSWYQQTPGQGLQFLFEYFSETQRNKGNFPGRFSGRQFSNSRSEMNVSTLELGDSALYLCASSSQAGGSEQPQHFGDGTRLSIL.

The gene calls are TRBV6-2 or TRBV6-3 and TRBJ1-6, with D possibly matching TRBD1 (5 bases). There are 14 residues in the CDR3. Germline assignment: CDR1 MNHEY and CDR2 SVGEGT. V dropped 5 bases and J dropped 10 bases, with 15 bases sitting between them. The CDR3 DNA is TGTGCCAGCAGTACCAGGGCAACCAGCTCACCCCTCCACTTT. As protein: CASSTRATSSPLHF.

The gene calls are TRBV2 and TRBJ1-1; 7 positions match TRBD1. Germline V gives CDR1 SNHLY, CDR2 FYNNEI. The CDR3 totals 13 residues. With V trimmed by 6 bases and J by 6 bases, 7 bases remained unmatched. CDR3 in amino acids: CASRGGREAEAFF. CDR3 bases: TGTGCCAGCAGAGGGGGCCGTGAGGCTGAAGCTTTCTTT.

Concerning this clonotype: A much bigger clone sits one base away, suggesting this may be a read error. The chain links TRBV24-1 to TRBJ1-5; D possibly corresponds to TRBD1 (5 bases). The CDR3 covers 15 residues. V lost 6 bases and J 3 bases, leaving 14 bases between the germline ends. The germline CDR1 and CDR2 sequences are KGHDR and SFDVKD. CDR3 coding DNA: TGTGCCACCAGTCCCCGGGGGGGGAACAATCAGCCCCAGCATTTT. This sequence encodes CATSPRGGNNQPQHF.

This clonotype was detected many times. The CDR3 DNA follows: TGCGCCAGCCACACGACAGGACGGGAGACCCAGTACTTC. Translating it yields CASHTTGRETQYF. V gene TRBV5-1 combines with J gene TRBJ2-5, with D possibly being TRBD1 (6 bases). V lost 7 bases to trimming and J lost 5 bases, with 15 bases between them. CDR1 is SGHRS and CDR2 is YFSETQ in the germline V gene. The CDR3 runs to 13 residues.

For the CDR3, the DNA is TGTGCCATCAGCGACAGGGATGGCTACCAAGAGACCCAGTACTTC. Residues: CAISDRDGYQETQYF. V and J are TRBV10-3 and TRBJ2-5; 7 nucleotides align to TRBD1. Germline values: CDR1 ENHRY, CDR2 SYGVKD. The V and J ends lost 6 bases and 0 bases, in that order; junction bases with no gene match: 7. The CDR3 is 15 amino acids.

A note on this clonotype: The junction does not match germline at one end; this may be a read error. The chain couples TRBV5-1 to TRBJ2-1, with 11 positions matching TRBD2. In germline, CDR1 is SGHRS, CDR2 YFSETQ. This CDR3 has 16 residues. CDR3 in DNA: TGCGCCAGCAGCCGAACTAGCGGGAGCTCCTACAATGAGCAGTTGTTC. This encodes CASSRTSGSSYNEQLF.

This clonotype came up many times. The rearrangement uses TRBV28 and TRBJ1-6; D is uncertain. V dropped 4 bases and J dropped 10 bases, with 20 bases sitting between them. This CDR3 has 16 amino acids. Per germline, CDR1 MDHEN and CDR2 SYDVKM. The DNA of the CDR3 is TGTGCCAGCAGTTCGCAGAAACGGGTGGTGGGGTCACCCCTCCACTTT. Encoded protein: CASSSQKRVVGSPLHF.

This clonotype was seen at least ten times. The chain is built from TRBV28 and TRBJ1-1; tentative D call: TRBD1 (5 bases). CDR3 size: 14 residues. The V end was cut by 6 bases, the J end by 0 bases, with 11 bases between. Looked up from germline, CDR1 is MDHEN and CDR2 is SYDVKM. The CDR3 DNA is TGTGCCAGCAGCCGGGGACGGATGAACACTGAAGCTTTCTTT. Translating it yields CASSRGRMNTEAFF.

This clonotype was picked up many times. The chain joins TRBV7-2 to TRBJ2-5, with a tentative D call TRBD2 (5 bases). CDR3 length: 14 residues. Germline lookup yields CDR1 SGHTA and CDR2 FQGNSA. V was shortened by 0 bases and J by 9 bases, with 14 bases between the two germline ends. The CDR3 reads CASSLAVGPGAQYF. In DNA form, the CDR3 reads TGTGCCAGCAGCTTAGCAGTCGGGCCCGGGGCCCAGTACTTC.

Remarks on this clonotype: Since the CDR3 does not end with the conserved phenylalanine or tryptophan, this likely comes from a read error. The chain has TRBV11-2 and TRBJ2-7, with a tentative D call TRBD2 (6 bases). This CDR3 has 17 residues. Trimming pared 2 bases from V and 3 bases from J, leaving 20 bases between. Per germline, CDR1 SGHAT and CDR2 FQNNGV. The CDR3 here is CASSLRDSPFAYYEQYL. The DNA for the CDR3 is TGTGCCAGCAGCTTAAGGGACTCCCCCTTTGCGTACTACGAGCAGTACCTC.

The rearrangement uses TRBV20-1 and TRBJ2-7, with 7 bases that match TRBD2. This CDR3 is built from 14 residues. CDR1 is DFQATT, CDR2 SNEGSKA, per germline (reference sequence). Trimming cost V 1 base and J 5 bases; bases outside gene matches: 8. As DNA, the CDR3 is TGCAGTGCTAGAGTTTCAGGGAGGGCCGACGAGCAGTACTTC. It translates to CSARVSGRADEQYF.

The chain recombines TRBV5-1 with TRBJ2-3, with 11 bases that match TRBD1. CDR1 is SGHRS, CDR2 YFSETQ, per germline. This CDR3 spans 17 amino acids. V lost 0 bases and J lost 3; bases outside the gene matches: 6. The CDR3 spells CASSLGRTGGETDTQYF. In DNA, the CDR3 is TGCGCCAGCAGCTTGGGTCGGACAGGGGGCGAGACAGATACGCAGTATTTT.

The V gene is TRBV11-2, the J gene TRBJ2-1; 12 bases are a match to TRBD1. The V segment lost 4 bases and the J segment 10 bases; nucleotides outside the gene matches: 17. The germline gives CDR1 SGHAT, CDR2 FQNNGV. The CDR3 is 18 amino acids. The CDR3 DNA follows: TGTGCCAGCAGCTCAACCGGGACAGGGGGCGCTTCGGAACTCGAGCAGTTCTTC. Its protein product is CASSSTGTGGASELEQFF.

CDR3 loop: CASSDSGGANTDTQYF. The CDR3 DNA sequence: TGTGCCAGCAGTGACTCGGGCGGGGCGAACACAGATACGCAGTATTTT. The gene calls are TRBV6-4 and TRBJ2-3; D possibly corresponds to TRBD2 (6 bases). The CDR3 contains 16 residues. V was trimmed by 0 bases and J by 2 bases, leaving 12 bases between them. The V gene's germline CDR1 is MRHNA and CDR2 SNTAGT.

The chain is built from TRBV7-3 and TRBJ2-3; 10 nucleotides match TRBD2. The V gene's germline CDR1 is SGHTA and CDR2 FQGTGA. After removal of 0 bases from V and 6 bases from J, the junction contained 3 bases not matched to a gene. The CDR3 has 15 residues. This chain's CDR3 is CASSLTLAGEDTQYF. CDR3 in DNA: TGTGCCAGCAGCTTAACGCTAGCGGGAGAGGATACGCAGTATTTT.

This clonotype has a count of ten or more. This sequence joins TRBV2 and TRBJ2-3; 10 bases line up with TRBD2. Germline V CDR1 and CDR2: SNHLY, FYNNEI. V gave up 4 bases and J gave up 0 bases; unmatched junction bases: 1. CDR3 size: 15 residues. The CDR3 DNA is TGTGCCAGCAGTGCGACTAGCGGGAGCACAGATACGCAGTATTTT. Protein product: CASSATSGSTDTQYF.

The genes are TRBV20-1 and TRBJ2-1; 12 positions agree with TRBD2. V shed 5 bases, J shed 0 bases, and the junction held 2 bases outside the gene matches. CDR3 length equals 15 residues. The germline V gene has CDR1 DFQATT and CDR2 SNEGSKA (reference sequence). The CDR3 loop reads CSALTSGSSYNEQFF. CDR3 coding DNA: TGCAGTGCTTTGACTAGCGGGAGCTCCTACAATGAGCAGTTCTTC.

The rearrangement uses TRBV6-1 and TRBJ2-7; weak D call: TRBD2 (5 bases). Germline V gene sequence: CDR1 MNHNS, CDR2 SASEGT. V lost 2 bases to trimming and J lost 3 bases, with 14 bases between them. The CDR3 totals 15 residues. CDR3 loop: CASSESFTSIYEQYF. As DNA, the CDR3 is TGTGCCAGCAGTGAATCCTTTACTAGTATCTACGAGCAGTACTTC.

V gene TRBV13 combines with J gene TRBJ1-2, with D unclear. The V and J ends lost 5 bases and 0 bases respectively, with 4 bases between them. From germline, CDR1 is PRHDT and CDR2 FYEKMQ (reference sequence). The CDR3 totals 12 residues. CDR3: CASSQANYGYTF. CDR3 sequence (DNA): TGTGCCAGCAGCCAAGCTAACTATGGCTACACCTTC.

This clonotype has just one count. CDR3 sequence: CASSLGGYTQYF. The CDR3 DNA is TGTGCCAGCAGCTTGGGAGGGTATACGCAGTATTTT. V and J are TRBV7-2 and TRBJ2-3; the match to TRBD2 covers 7 bases. V dropped 3 bases and J dropped 7; count of bases not matched to a gene: 1. Looked up from germline, CDR1 is SGHTA and CDR2 is FQGNSA. The CDR3 loop spans 12 amino acids. The full variable domain, in which reference TRBV7-2 and TRBJ2-3 provide the parts outside the CDR3, is GAGVSQSPSNKVTEKGKDVELRCDPISGHTALYWYRQSLGQGLEFLIYFQGNSAPDKSGLPSDRFSAERTGGSVSTLTIQRTQQEDSAVYLCASSLGGYTQYFGPGTRLTVL.

DNA for the CDR3: TGTGCCAGCAGTCTCGAACAGGGGCATTACGAGCAGTACTTC. Its protein product is CASSLEQGHYEQYF. This chain links TRBV7-2 with TRBJ2-7, with 7 bases aligning to TRBD1. Germline V CDR1 and CDR2: SGHTA, FQGNSA. The V and J ends lost 6 bases and 4 bases, in that order; junction bases with no gene match: 9. This CDR3 contains 14 residues.

The chain is built from TRBV10-1 and TRBJ2-5; TRBD1 aligns across 9 bases. The V gene end was trimmed by 2 bases and the J gene end by 4 bases; junction bases not matched to a gene: 8. The CDR3 consists of 16 residues. CDR1 WNHNN and CDR2 SYGVQD come from the germline V gene (reference sequence). CDR3 bases: TGCGCCAGCAGTGAGACGCGGACAGGGGAGGGAGAGACCCAGTACTTC. Translation gives CASSETRTGEGETQYF.

The chain uses TRBV6-1 and TRBJ2-7, with D tentatively TRBD1 or TRBD2 (6 bases each). From germline, CDR1 is MNHNS and CDR2 SASEGT. The CDR3 sequence is 16 residues long. V lost 2 bases, J lost 2 bases, and 16 bases lay in between. This chain's CDR3 is CASSEQGPGVAYEQYF. CDR3 DNA sequence: TGTGCCAGCAGTGAACAGGGGCCGGGAGTGGCCTACGAGCAGTACTTC.

In regard to this clonotype: The CDR3 does not close with the conserved phenylalanine or tryptophan, likely indicating a read error. Because the CDR3's place on the DNA is in doubt, the DNA is left out and the CDR3 is given as listed by TCRdb. The V and J genes are TRBV11-3 and TRBJ1-5. The CDR3 is 9 residues long, ends included. Per the germline V gene, CDR1 is SGHNT and CDR2 is YENEEA. The CDR3 loop reads CASSLVVRV.

Ten or more counts support this clonotype. The V and J genes are TRBV7-9 and TRBJ2-7, with unresolved D. Germline V gives CDR1 SEHNR, CDR2 FQNEAQ (reference sequence). The CDR3 sequence is 14 residues long. V was pared by 1 base and J by 0 bases, with 7 bases between. CDR3 in amino acids: CASSLEASSYEQYF. CDR3 sequence (DNA): TGTGCCAGCAGCTTAGAGGCTAGCTCCTACGAGCAGTACTTC.

Comments on this clonotype: One junction end disagrees with the germline gene, perhaps due to a read error. This rearrangement joins TRBV7-9 to TRBJ2-6, with D hard to call. This CDR3 is 16 amino acids long. Per germline, CDR1 SEHNR and CDR2 FQNEAQ (reference sequence). CDR3 coding DNA: TGCGCCAGCAGCTTCACTCCGTCCTCTGGGGTCAACGTCCTGACTTTC. Translated, it gives CASSFTPSSGVNVLTF.

V gene TRBV9 combines with J gene TRBJ1-1, with TRBD1 identical over 10 bases. V dropped 2 bases and J dropped 3; count of bases not matched to a gene: 4. This CDR3 region has 15 residues. Germline V gives CDR1 SGDLS, CDR2 YYNGEE. CDR3 residues: CASSVSGTGDTEAFF. CDR3 nucleotides: TGTGCCAGCAGCGTCTCCGGGACAGGGGACACTGAAGCTTTCTTT.